The rows below give T cell receptor beta chains drawn from one sample of a study of technical replicates of blood from a few donors. Clones were sequenced by immunoSEQ multiplex PCR, and TCRdb holds only the in-frame ones, with some missing. The table shows 60,000 to 75,000 clones, with nearly 98% occurring only once. The sample was T cells isolated from PBMCs. All receptors derive from a human donor in good health. CDR3s include the opening cysteine and the closing phenylalanine or tryptophan.

len: 14; v_gene: TRBV30; j_gene: TRBJ2-3; CDR3aa: CAWSADLYTDTQYF
len: 13; v_gene: TRBV6-5; j_gene: TRBJ1-5; CDR3aa: CASSYRENQPQHF
len: 11; v_gene: TRBV10-3; j_gene: TRBJ2-5; CDR3aa: CASGLEETQYF
len: 12; v_gene: TRBV6-1; j_gene: TRBJ1-2; CDR3aa: CASSSPGGGYTF
len: 14; v_gene: TRBV5-1; j_gene: TRBJ2-3; CDR3aa: CASFLASSTDTQYF
len: 14; v_gene: TRBV9; j_gene: TRBJ2-7; CDR3aa: CASSQLAETYEQYF
len: 15; v_gene: TRBV11-1; j_gene: TRBJ2-1; CDR3aa: CASSLVVRGYNEQFF
len: 14; v_gene: TRBV11-2; j_gene: TRBJ2-3; CDR3aa: CASSWDRSTDTQYF
len: 15; v_gene: TRBV7-9; j_gene: TRBJ2-3; CDR3aa: CASSSTGISTDTQYF
len: 17; v_gene: TRBV7-9; j_gene: TRBJ2-5; CDR3aa: CASSLGLAGGTEETQYF
len: 13; v_gene: TRBV6-4; j_gene: TRBJ1-1; CDR3aa: CASRGTGDTEAFF
len: 15; v_gene: TRBV5-1; j_gene: TRBJ2-5; CDR3aa: CASSLSGTGEETQYF
len: 16; v_gene: TRBV5-1; j_gene: TRBJ2-5; CDR3aa: CASSSPSGRGEETQYF
len: 15; v_gene: TRBV5-1; j_gene: TRBJ2-1; CDR3aa: CASSFRQAAYNEQFF
len: 15; v_gene: TRBV9; j_gene: TRBJ2-3; CDR3aa: CASSEGAGGVDTQYF
len: 14; v_gene: TRBV5-6; j_gene: TRBJ2-7; CDR3aa: CASSVGLSRYEQYF
len: 13; v_gene: TRBV6-1; j_gene: TRBJ2-1; CDR3aa: CAILLEIFNEQFF
len: 14; v_gene: TRBV28; j_gene: TRBJ1-1; CDR3aa: CASSSRQPRPEAFF
len: 14; v_gene: TRBV6-5; j_gene: TRBJ1-4; CDR3aa: CASKVREGNEKLFF
len: 17; v_gene: TRBV5-1; j_gene: TRBJ2-2; CDR3aa: CASSLVPGLASTGELFF
len: 14; v_gene: TRBV6-1; j_gene: TRBJ1-5; CDR3aa: CASSGRGNNQPQHF
len: 18; v_gene: TRBV21-1; j_gene: TRBJ2-7; CDR3aa: CASIILGQEGEISYEQYF
len: 15; v_gene: TRBV7-9; j_gene: TRBJ2-3; CDR3aa: CASSFRTGETDTQYF
len: 15; v_gene: TRBV6-5; j_gene: TRBJ1-5; CDR3aa: CASSYSTGGEQPQHF
len: 16; v_gene: TRBV5-1; j_gene: TRBJ2-3; CDR3aa: CVSSLAALSRADTQYF
len: 13; v_gene: TRBV28; j_gene: TRBJ2-7; CDR3aa: CASSGMPLREQYF
len: 14; v_gene: TRBV11-2; j_gene: TRBJ1-2; CDR3aa: CASSLTHQVDGYTF
len: 15; v_gene: TRBV10-3; j_gene: TRBJ1-1; CDR3aa: CAISRTGQGNTEAFF
len: 14; v_gene: TRBV19; j_gene: TRBJ2-1; CDR3aa: CASSLAGFYNEQFF